These 31 T cell receptor beta chains originate from one sample sequenced in a study of glioma-infiltrating T cells after dendritic cell vaccination. The repertoire was sequenced with immunoSEQ multiplex PCR; TCRdb's copy has only in-frame clones and lacks some. The table shows roughly 100,000 clones, with approximately 81% occurring only once. Sequenced material: blood, taken before dendritic cell vaccination. These receptors came from a human donor with glioblastoma.

This clone came up a few times. V usage is TRBV7-9 and J usage is TRBJ2-3; 8 nucleotides line up with TRBD2. The CDR3 sequence is 14 residues long. In germline, CDR1 is SEHNR, CDR2 FQNEAQ (reference sequence). V gave up 3 bases and J gave up 1 base; unmatched junction bases: 0. CDR3 residues: CASSLTSGTDTQYF. CDR3 bases: TGTGCCAGCAGCTTGACTAGCGGCACAGATACGCAGTATTTT.

The chain employs TRBV19 and TRBJ1-1; 8 bases are shared with TRBD1. The J segment lost 5 bases and the V segment lost 5 bases, leaving 7 bases of the junction unmatched. The CDR3 covers 14 residues. Per germline, CDR1 LNHDA and CDR2 SQIVND (reference sequence). The CDR3 loop is CASSSPGGRTEAFF. In DNA form, the CDR3 reads TGTGCCAGTAGTTCCCCAGGGGGCCGGACTGAAGCTTTCTTT.

The chain recombines TRBV27 with TRBJ2-3; 7 bases match TRBD1. Germline V gene data show CDR1 as MNHEY and CDR2 as SMNVEV (reference sequence). The CDR3 consists of 15 residues. V lost 6 bases, J lost 5 bases, and 11 bases stayed unmatched. The CDR3 loop is CASSLVRGSGDTQYF. The CDR3 coding sequence is TGTGCCAGCAGCTTGGTCAGGGGGTCCGGAGATACGCAGTATTTT.

The CDR3 loop is CSVGGTGPSGANVLTF. As DNA, the CDR3 is TGCAGCGTTGGTGGGACAGGTCCCTCTGGGGCCAACGTCCTGACTTTC. J is TRBJ2-6 and V is TRBV29-1; 8 bases agree with TRBD1. There are 16 residues in the CDR3. CDR1 and CDR2 (germline): SQVTM, ANQGSEA. Trimming took 4 bases from V and 0 from J; bases not matched to a gene: 5.

This clone was observed a handful of times. The V call is TRBV7-2, the J call TRBJ1-3; the D gene is possibly TRBD1 (5 bases). Trimming took 1 base from V and 5 from J, leaving 9 bases between them. Germline V gives CDR1 SGHTA, CDR2 FQGNSA. This CDR3 region has 14 residues. DNA of the CDR3: TGTGCCAGCAGCTTAGTGCGGGGCAGAAACACCATATATTTT. Translated, it gives CASSLVRGRNTIYF.

The chain has TRBV7-2 and TRBJ2-3, with 9 positions matching TRBD1. From germline, CDR1 is SGHTA and CDR2 FQGNSA. V shed 3 bases, J shed 5 bases, and the junction held 6 bases outside the gene matches. This CDR3 is 15 amino acids long. The CDR3 sequence is CASSFWGQGVDTQYF. In DNA, the CDR3 is TGTGCCAGCAGCTTCTGGGGACAGGGTGTAGATACGCAGTATTTT.

In this sample, this clone turned up a few times. The rearrangement uses TRBV7-2 and TRBJ1-3, with D unresolved. V was shortened by 5 bases and J by 0 bases, with 14 bases between the two germline ends. This CDR3 has 16 residues. Germline V gene sequence: CDR1 SGHTA, CDR2 FQGNSA. The CDR3 region has the DNA TGTGCCAGCAGCCCGCGGTTTCCCAGCTCTGGAAACACCATATATTTT. Translating gives CASSPRFPSSGNTIYF.

This chain connects TRBV28 to TRBJ1-4; D call uncertain. The CDR3 loop spans 15 amino acids. Germline lookup yields CDR1 MDHEN and CDR2 SYDVKM. Trimming stripped 7 bases from V and 0 bases from J, with 12 bases between. CDR3 coding DNA: TGTGCCAGCACTCGGGATACTGCAACTAATGAAAAACTGTTTTTT. It translates to CASTRDTATNEKLFF.

The genes are TRBV6-5 and TRBJ2-7; D unresolved. Trimming left V 4 bases short and J 1 base short, with 5 bases between. CDR3 length: 12 amino acids. Germline loops: CDR1 MNHEY, CDR2 SVGAGI. The CDR3 coding sequence is TGTGCCAGCAGTTCACTTTCCTACGAGCAGTACTTC. It encodes CASSSLSYEQYF.

This clone showed up just once. This chain uses TRBV25-1 with TRBJ1-3, with D unclear. Germline lookup yields CDR1 MGHDK and CDR2 SYGVNS. V was shortened by 3 bases and J by 0 bases, with 9 bases between the two germline ends. The length of the CDR3 is 15 residues. The CDR3 spells CASSDPSSSGNTIYF. CDR3 sequence (DNA): TGTGCCAGCAGTGACCCTAGTAGCTCTGGAAACACCATATATTTT.

Concerning this clone: Additional DNA sequences in this sample encode the identical CDR3. The chain recombines TRBV6-1 with TRBJ1-1; TRBD1 might be the D (6 bases). Trimming cost V 5 bases and J 2 bases, with 9 bases left between them. The CDR3 covers 13 residues. CDR1 MNHNS and CDR2 SASEGT come from the germline V gene. CDR3 in DNA: TGTGCCAGCAGTCAACAGGGCAACACTGAAGCTTTCTTT. This codes for CASSQQGNTEAFF.

V is TRBV10-3 and J is TRBJ2-6; TRBD1 is a possible D gene (6 bases). Trimming cost V 6 bases and J 0 bases, with 12 bases left between them. CDR1 ENHRY and CDR2 SYGVKD come from the germline V gene. The CDR3 consists of 16 residues. CDR3 loop: CAIRITGSSGANVLTF. CDR3 sequence (DNA): TGTGCCATCAGGATAACAGGGAGCTCTGGGGCCAACGTCCTGACTTTC.

The CDR3 sequence: CAWSVGITGNTIYF. Written as DNA, the CDR3 is TGTGCCTGGAGTGTCGGGATTACTGGAAACACCATATATTTT. The chain links TRBV30 to TRBJ1-3; no definite D call. This CDR3 spans 14 amino acids. V was clipped by 0 bases and J by 2 bases, with 8 bases between them. Germline assignment: CDR1 GTSNPN and CDR2 SVGIG (reference sequence). The whole variable domain, filled in from reference TRBV30 and TRBJ1-3, reads SQTIHQWPATLVQPVGSPLSLECTVEGTSNPNLYWYRQAAGRGLQLLFYSVGIGQISSEVPQNLSASRPQDRQFILSSKKLLLSDSGFYLCAWSVGITGNTIYFGEGSWLTVV.

This clone was observed a handful of times. This chain joins TRBV19 and TRBJ2-3; 7 nucleotides line up with TRBD1. V dropped 5 bases and J dropped 2; count of bases not matched to a gene: 7. This CDR3 contains 15 residues. CDR1 LNHDA and CDR2 SQIVND come from the germline V gene (reference sequence). The CDR3 loop is CASSAYRGLTDTQYF. DNA for the CDR3: TGTGCCAGTAGTGCCTACAGGGGCCTCACAGATACGCAGTATTTT.

The CDR3 coding sequence is TGTGCCAGCAGGGCCAGCAGGGGGAACACTGAAGCTTTCTTT. Amino acids: CASRASRGNTEAFF. This chain uses TRBV11-3 with TRBJ1-1, with D tentatively TRBD1 (6 bases). V dropped 6 bases and J dropped 1 base, with 12 bases sitting between them. CDR3 length: 14 amino acids. CDR1 is SGHNT, CDR2 YENEEA, per germline. Based on the CDR3 plus reference TRBV11-3 and TRBJ1-1, the full variable domain is EAGVVQSPRYKIIEKKQPVAFWCNPISGHNTLYWYLQNLGQGPELLIRYENEEAVDDSQLPKDRFSAERLKGVDSTLKIQPAELGDSAVYLCASRASRGNTEAFFGQGTRLTVV.

The gene calls are TRBV9 and TRBJ2-5; the D is unclear. CDR1 and CDR2 from the germline V gene are SGDLS and YYNGEE. The CDR3 has 14 residues. The germline V and J ends were trimmed by 0 bases and 7 bases, with 13 bases remaining between them. For the CDR3, the DNA is TGTGCCAGCAGCGTAGCTACCGGCCGCGGGACCCAGTACTTC. This translates into CASSVATGRGTQYF.

This clone was seen a handful of times. The chain has TRBV19 and TRBJ2-1; perhaps TRBD2 as D (5 bases). CDR1 LNHDA and CDR2 SQIVND come from the germline V gene (reference sequence). The CDR3 covers 13 residues. The V gene lost 1 base and the J gene lost 9 bases, with 10 bases spanning the gap. CDR3 region: CASSIVAGGEQFF. The CDR3 DNA is TGTGCCAGTAGTATAGTGGCGGGCGGTGAGCAGTTCTTC.

This clone has just a few counts. The V and J genes are TRBV13 and TRBJ1-3; D possibly corresponds to TRBD1 (6 bases). Trimming cost V 5 bases and J 2 bases, with 10 bases left between them. Germline assignment: CDR1 PRHDT and CDR2 FYEKMQ (reference sequence). The CDR3 sequence is 14 residues long. Here the CDR3 reads CASSEDSAGNTIYF. The DNA for the CDR3 is TGTGCCAGCAGCGAGGACAGCGCTGGAAACACCATATATTTT.

The chain has TRBV7-3 and TRBJ2-1; D unclear. Trimming pared 4 bases from V and 9 bases from J, leaving 19 bases between. Germline V lookup: CDR1 SGHTA, CDR2 FQGTGA. The CDR3 loop spans 15 amino acids. This CDR3 reads CASSSRAHSRGEQFF. The CDR3 bases are TGTGCCAGCAGCTCCCGAGCTCATTCCAGAGGTGAGCAGTTCTTC.

This clone was seen once. The V and J genes are TRBV6-5 and TRBJ1-1; 7 bases are shared with TRBD1. The J segment lost 3 bases and the V segment lost 6 bases, leaving 7 bases of the junction unmatched. Germline lookup yields CDR1 MNHEY and CDR2 SVGAGI. CDR3 length equals 14 residues. For the CDR3, the DNA is TGTGCCAGCAGCCGAGGGGGCTGGGACACTGAAGCTTTCTTT. This translates into CASSRGGWDTEAFF.

The rearrangement uses TRBV10-2 and TRBJ2-3, with unresolved D. Trimming removed 0 bases at V and 5 bases at J, with 9 bases between. The CDR3 is made up of 14 amino acids. Per the germline V gene, CDR1 is WSHSY and CDR2 is SAAADI. This CDR3 reads CASSESPTGDTQYF. The CDR3 DNA follows: TGCGCCAGCAGTGAGTCACCGACTGGAGATACGCAGTATTTT.

The V call is TRBV9, the J call TRBJ2-5, with TRBD1 matching over 9 bases. Germline CDR1 is SGDLS and CDR2 is YYNGEE. The J segment lost 5 bases and the V segment lost 3 bases, leaving 8 bases of the junction unmatched. The length of the CDR3 is 15 residues. The CDR3 sequence: CASSARTGDRETQYF. In DNA form, the CDR3 reads TGTGCCAGCAGCGCCCGGACAGGGGATCGCGAGACCCAGTACTTC.

This chain joins TRBV5-1 and TRBJ2-1; D is undetermined. Per the germline V gene, CDR1 is SGHRS and CDR2 is YFSETQ. Trimming left V 4 bases short and J 7 bases short, with 15 bases between. The CDR3 runs 14 residues. In nucleotides, the CDR3 is TGCGCCAGCAGCCCAAGACCGAGGCGGAATGAGCAGTTCTTC. This codes for CASSPRPRRNEQFF.

A few counts support this clone. This sample includes further DNA sequences coding for the same CDR3. V usage is TRBV18 and J usage is TRBJ2-7, with D possibly matching TRBD1 (6 bases). CDR3 length equals 13 residues. V was shortened by 3 bases and J by 3 bases, with 9 bases between the two germline ends. Per the germline V gene, CDR1 is KGHSH and CDR2 is LQKENI. CDR3 DNA sequence: TGTGCCAGCTCACCGGGACAACTCTACGAGCAGTACTTC. Its translation is CASSPGQLYEQYF.

The chain links TRBV7-3 to TRBJ2-1; 7 bases agree with TRBD2. The CDR3 covers 15 residues. Germline CDR1 and CDR2: SGHTA and FQGTGA. Trimming took 2 bases from V and 2 from J; bases not matched to a gene: 3. The CDR3 bases are TGTGCCAGCAGCTTAGCTAGCGGAGCCTACAATGAGCAGTTCTTC. Protein sequence: CASSLASGAYNEQFF.

This clone was observed once. The chain carries TRBV19 and TRBJ2-7, with 10 positions matching TRBD1. This CDR3 spans 15 amino acids. Germline trimming cut 3 bases from V and 6 bases from J; bases unmatched to any gene: 8. The V gene's germline CDR1 is LNHDA and CDR2 SQIVND (reference sequence). The CDR3 loop reads CASSMEGQGISEQYF. The CDR3 DNA is TGTGCCAGTAGTATGGAGGGACAGGGGATAAGCGAGCAGTACTTC.

This clone was counted once. This chain joins TRBV6-5 and TRBJ1-1; no definite D call. The V gene's germline CDR1 is MNHEY and CDR2 SVGAGI. There are 12 residues in the CDR3. With 6 bases removed from V and 4 bases from J, the gap between germline ends came to 9 bases. CDR3 sequence reads: CASSRPGTEAFF. CDR3 nucleotides: TGTGCCAGCAGCCGCCCCGGCACTGAAGCTTTCTTT.

V and J are TRBV7-2 and TRBJ2-7, with 10 nucleotides matching TRBD2. Germline-derived CDR1 and CDR2 are SGHTA and FQGNSA. The J segment lost 7 bases and the V segment lost 3 bases, leaving 0 bases of the junction unmatched. This CDR3 comprises 12 residues. CDR3 protein: CASSLGLAEQYF. The CDR3 DNA follows: TGTGCCAGCAGCTTGGGACTAGCGGAGCAGTACTTC. Filled out from reference TRBV7-2 and TRBJ2-7, the complete variable domain reads GAGVSQSPSNKVTEKGKDVELRCDPISGHTALYWYRQSLGQGLEFLIYFQGNSAPDKSGLPSDRFSAERTGGSVSTLTIQRTQQEDSAVYLCASSLGLAEQYFGPGTRLTVT.

CDR3 protein: CASSIGGSSTDTQYF. In nucleotides, the CDR3 is TGTGCCAGTAGTATAGGAGGGAGTAGCACAGATACGCAGTATTTT. The chain carries TRBV19 and TRBJ2-3; TRBD2 is a possible D gene (5 bases). Per germline, CDR1 LNHDA and CDR2 SQIVND (reference sequence). Trimming shortened V by 1 base and J by 0 bases, and 8 bases separated the two germline ends. CDR3 size: 15 residues. The variable domain in full, with the rest retrieved from reference TRBV19 and TRBJ2-3, is DGGITQSPKYLFRKEGQNVTLSCEQNLNHDAMYWYRQDPGQGLRLIYYSQIVNDFQKGDIAEGYSVSREKKESFPLTVTSAQKNPTAFYLCASSIGGSSTDTQYFGPGTRLTVL.

The chain links TRBV30 to TRBJ2-1; no firm D call. Trimming removed 5 bases at V and 5 bases at J, with 22 bases between. CDR1 is GTSNPN and CDR2 is SVGIG in the germline V gene (reference sequence). The CDR3 contains 16 residues. CDR3 amino acids: CAWLRPPSRGDNEQFF. The CDR3 bases are TGTGCCTGGCTCCGCCCCCCCTCTAGAGGTGACAATGAGCAGTTCTTC.

The gene calls are TRBV7-2 and TRBJ2-7; 8 bases line up with TRBD1. The CDR3 totals 15 residues. V lost 4 bases to trimming and J lost 0 bases; unmatched junction nucleotides: 5. Germline V gene sequence: CDR1 SGHTA, CDR2 FQGNSA. CDR3 DNA sequence: TGTGCCAGCAGCTGGGGACAGGTCCTCTCCTACGAGCAGTACTTC. It codes for CASSWGQVLSYEQYF.